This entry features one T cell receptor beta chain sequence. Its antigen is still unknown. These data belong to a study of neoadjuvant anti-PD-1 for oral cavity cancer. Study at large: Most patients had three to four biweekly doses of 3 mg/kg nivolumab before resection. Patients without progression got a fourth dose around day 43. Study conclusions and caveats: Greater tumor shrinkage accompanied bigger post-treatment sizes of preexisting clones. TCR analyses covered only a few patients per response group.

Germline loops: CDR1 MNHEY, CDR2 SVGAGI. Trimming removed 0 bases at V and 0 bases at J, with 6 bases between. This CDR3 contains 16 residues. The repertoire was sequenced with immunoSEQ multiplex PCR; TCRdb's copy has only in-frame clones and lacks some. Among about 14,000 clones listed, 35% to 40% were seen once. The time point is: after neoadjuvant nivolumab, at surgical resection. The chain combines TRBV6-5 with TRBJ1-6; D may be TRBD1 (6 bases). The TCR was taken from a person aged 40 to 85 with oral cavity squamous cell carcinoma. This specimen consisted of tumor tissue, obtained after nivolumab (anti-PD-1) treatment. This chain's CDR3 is CASSYSGHSYNSPLHF. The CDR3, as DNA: TGTGCCAGCAGTTACTCGGGACACTCCTATAATTCACCCCTCCACTTT.